This T cell receptor (beta chain) was documented in a study of blood T cell repertoires in COVID-19. Background on the study: Sites across the United States, Italy and Spain contributed samples from acute and convalescent COVID-19. PBMCs, B-cell-depleted T cells, or T cells were the source of the cDNA or gDNA that made up the material.

Profiled with immunoSEQ multiplex PCR; TCRdb holds only in-frame clones, not every one. The sample lists some 260,000 clones; 82% were seen once. Deletions cut 7 bases from V and 0 bases from J, with 12 bases between. CDR1 ENHRY and CDR2 SYGVKD come from the germline V gene. CDR3 length: 14 amino acids. The rearrangement joins TRBV10-3 to TRBJ1-1, with a weak D call TRBD1 (6 bases). The TCR was taken from a woman aged 80 or over with active or convalescent COVID-19. The sequencing sample was made of peripheral blood. The CDR3 DNA follows: TGTGCCATCACGGTAGGGGACATGAACACTGAAGCTTTCTTT. This codes for CAITVGDMNTEAFF.